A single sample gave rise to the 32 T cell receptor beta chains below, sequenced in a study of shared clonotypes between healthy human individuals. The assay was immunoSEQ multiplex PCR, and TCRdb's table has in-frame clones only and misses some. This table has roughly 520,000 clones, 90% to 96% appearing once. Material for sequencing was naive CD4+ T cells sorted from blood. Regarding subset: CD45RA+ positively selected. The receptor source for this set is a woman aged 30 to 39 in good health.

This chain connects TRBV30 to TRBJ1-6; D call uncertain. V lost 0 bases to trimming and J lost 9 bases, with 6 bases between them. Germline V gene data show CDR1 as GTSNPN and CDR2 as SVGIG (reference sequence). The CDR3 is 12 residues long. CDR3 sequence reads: CAWSVLPSPLHF. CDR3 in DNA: TGTGCCTGGAGTGTACTGCCTTCACCCCTCCACTTT.

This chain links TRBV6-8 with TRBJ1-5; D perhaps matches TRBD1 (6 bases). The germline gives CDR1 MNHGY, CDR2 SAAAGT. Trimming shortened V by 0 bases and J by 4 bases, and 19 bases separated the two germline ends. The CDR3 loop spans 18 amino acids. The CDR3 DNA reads TGTGCCAGCAGTTACTCAAAGGCCGAGGGGGAGACTAATCAGCCCCAGCATTTT. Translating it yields CASSYSKAEGETNQPQHF.

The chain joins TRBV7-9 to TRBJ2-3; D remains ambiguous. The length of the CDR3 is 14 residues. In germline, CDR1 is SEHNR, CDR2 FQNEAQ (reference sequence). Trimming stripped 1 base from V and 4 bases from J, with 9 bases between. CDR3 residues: CASSLESLADTQYF. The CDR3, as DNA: TGTGCCAGCAGCTTAGAGTCTCTAGCAGATACGCAGTATTTT.

The CDR3 sequence is CASRDDGYYGYTF. The CDR3 coding sequence is TGTGCCAGCAGAGACGACGGATACTATGGCTACACCTTC. The rearrangement joins TRBV2 to TRBJ1-2; the D is unclear. The germline V and J ends were trimmed by 6 bases and 3 bases, with 11 bases remaining between them. From germline, CDR1 is SNHLY and CDR2 FYNNEI. The CDR3 has 13 residues.

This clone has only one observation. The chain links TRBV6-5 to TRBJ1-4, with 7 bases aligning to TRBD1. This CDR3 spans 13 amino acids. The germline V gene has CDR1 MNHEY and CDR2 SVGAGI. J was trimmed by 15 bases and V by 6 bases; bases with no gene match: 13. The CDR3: CASSPEGARTLFF. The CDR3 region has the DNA TGTGCCAGCAGCCCCGAGGGGGCAAGGACGTTGTTTTTT.

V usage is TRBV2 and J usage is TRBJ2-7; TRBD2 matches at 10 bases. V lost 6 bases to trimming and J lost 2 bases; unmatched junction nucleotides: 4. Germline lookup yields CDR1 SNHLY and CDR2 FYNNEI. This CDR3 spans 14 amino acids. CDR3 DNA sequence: TGTGCCAGCAGGGGGACTAGCGTTACCTACGAGCAGTACTTC. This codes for CASRGTSVTYEQYF.

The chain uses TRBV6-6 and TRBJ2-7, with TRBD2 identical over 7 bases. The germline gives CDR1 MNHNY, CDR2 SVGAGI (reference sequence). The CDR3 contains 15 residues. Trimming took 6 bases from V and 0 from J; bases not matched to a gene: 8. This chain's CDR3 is CASRNGAGSSYEQYF. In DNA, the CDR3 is TGTGCCAGCAGGAACGGAGCGGGAAGCTCCTACGAGCAGTACTTC.

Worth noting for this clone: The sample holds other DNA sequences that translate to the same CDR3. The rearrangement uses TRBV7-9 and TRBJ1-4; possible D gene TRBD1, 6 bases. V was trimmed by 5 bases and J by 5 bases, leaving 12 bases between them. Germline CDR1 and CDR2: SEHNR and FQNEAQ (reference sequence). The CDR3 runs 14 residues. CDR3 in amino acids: CASSRGHTNEKLFF. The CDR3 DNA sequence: TGTGCCAGCAGCCGGGGACACACAAATGAAAAACTGTTTTTT.

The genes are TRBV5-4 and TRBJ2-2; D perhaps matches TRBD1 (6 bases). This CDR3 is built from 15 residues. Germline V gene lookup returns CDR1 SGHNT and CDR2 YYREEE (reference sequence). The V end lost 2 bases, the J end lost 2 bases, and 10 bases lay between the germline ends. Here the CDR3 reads CASSFQQGNTGELFF. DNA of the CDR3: TGTGCCAGCAGCTTCCAACAGGGAAACACCGGGGAGCTGTTTTTT.

The CDR3 DNA sequence: TGTGCCAGCAGTTCCACCCCCTATCAGCCCCAGCATTTT. Translation gives CASSSTPYQPQHF. The gene calls are TRBV28 and TRBJ1-5; no clear D gene. V lost 4 bases to trimming and J lost 5 bases, with 9 bases between them. This CDR3 is built from 13 residues. CDR1 and CDR2 from the germline V gene are MDHEN and SYDVKM. Full variable domain (remainder filled in from reference TRBV28 and TRBJ1-5): DVKVTQSSRYLVKRTGEKVFLECVQDMDHENMFWYRQDPGLGLRLIYFSYDVKMKEKGDIPEGYSVSREKKERFSLILESASTNQTSMYLCASSSTPYQPQHFGDGTRLSIL.

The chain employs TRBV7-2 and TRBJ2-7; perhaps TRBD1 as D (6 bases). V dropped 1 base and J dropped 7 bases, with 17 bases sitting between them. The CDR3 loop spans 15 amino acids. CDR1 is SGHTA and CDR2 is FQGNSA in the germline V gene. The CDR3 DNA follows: TGTGCCAGCAGCTTAGGGGGGACCGGGACAAGGGAGCAGTACTTC. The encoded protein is CASSLGGTGTREQYF.

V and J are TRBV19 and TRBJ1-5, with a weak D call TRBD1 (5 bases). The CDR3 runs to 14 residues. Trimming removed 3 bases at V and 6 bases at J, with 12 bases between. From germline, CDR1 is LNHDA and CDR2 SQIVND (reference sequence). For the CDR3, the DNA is TGTGCCAGTAGTATGTCCAGGGTTGCTCAGCCCCAGCATTTT. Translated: CASSMSRVAQPQHF. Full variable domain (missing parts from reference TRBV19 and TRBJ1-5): DGGITQSPKYLFRKEGQNVTLSCEQNLNHDAMYWYRQDPGQGLRLIYYSQIVNDFQKGDIAEGYSVSREKKESFPLTVTSAQKNPTAFYLCASSMSRVAQPQHFGDGTRLSIL.

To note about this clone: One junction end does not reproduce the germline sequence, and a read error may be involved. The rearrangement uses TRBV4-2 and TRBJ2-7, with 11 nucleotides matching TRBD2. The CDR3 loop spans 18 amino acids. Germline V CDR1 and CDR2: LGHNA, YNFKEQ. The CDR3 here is CASSEDSMASGRNHEQYF. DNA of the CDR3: TGTGCCAGCAGCGAAGACAGTATGGCTAGCGGGAGGAACCACGAGCAGTACTTC.

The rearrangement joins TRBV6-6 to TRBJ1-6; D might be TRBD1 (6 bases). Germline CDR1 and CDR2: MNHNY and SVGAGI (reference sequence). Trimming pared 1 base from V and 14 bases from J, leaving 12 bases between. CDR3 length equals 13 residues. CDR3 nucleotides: TGTGCCAGCAGTTACTTTCTGGGGACATCCCTCCACTTT. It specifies CASSYFLGTSLHF.

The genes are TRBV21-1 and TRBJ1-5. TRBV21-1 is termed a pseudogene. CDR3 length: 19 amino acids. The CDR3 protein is CASSKPQPGTRYSNQPQHF. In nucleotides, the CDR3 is TGTGCCAGCAGCAAACCGCAGCCGGGAACCCGATATAGCAATCAGCCCCAGCATTTT.

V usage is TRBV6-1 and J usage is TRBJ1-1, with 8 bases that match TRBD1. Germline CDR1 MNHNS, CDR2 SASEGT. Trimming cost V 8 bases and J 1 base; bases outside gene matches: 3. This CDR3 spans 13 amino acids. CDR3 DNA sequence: TGTGCCAGCGGCGACAGGGGGAACACTGAAGCTTTCTTT. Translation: CASGDRGNTEAFF.

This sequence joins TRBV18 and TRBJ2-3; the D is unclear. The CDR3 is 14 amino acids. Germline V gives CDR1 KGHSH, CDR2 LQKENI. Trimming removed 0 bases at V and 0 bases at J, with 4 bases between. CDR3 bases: TGTGCCAGCTCACCACCGATCAGCACAGATACGCAGTATTTT. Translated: CASSPPISTDTQYF.

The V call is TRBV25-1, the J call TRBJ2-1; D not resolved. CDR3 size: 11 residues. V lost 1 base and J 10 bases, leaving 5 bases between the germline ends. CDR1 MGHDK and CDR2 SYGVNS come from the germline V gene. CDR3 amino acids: CASSELGEQFF. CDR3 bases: TGTGCCAGCAGTGAATTGGGGGAGCAGTTCTTC.

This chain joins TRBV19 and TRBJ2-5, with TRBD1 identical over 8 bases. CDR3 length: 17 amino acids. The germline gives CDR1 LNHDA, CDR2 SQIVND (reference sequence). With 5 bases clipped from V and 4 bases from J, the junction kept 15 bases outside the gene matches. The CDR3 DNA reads TGTGCCAGTAGTTCAACCGCCCGGACAGGGAAGAGAGAGACCCAGTACTTC. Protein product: CASSSTARTGKRETQYF. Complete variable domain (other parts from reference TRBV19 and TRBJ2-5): DGGITQSPKYLFRKEGQNVTLSCEQNLNHDAMYWYRQDPGQGLRLIYYSQIVNDFQKGDIAEGYSVSREKKESFPLTVTSAQKNPTAFYLCASSSTARTGKRETQYFGPGTRLLVL.

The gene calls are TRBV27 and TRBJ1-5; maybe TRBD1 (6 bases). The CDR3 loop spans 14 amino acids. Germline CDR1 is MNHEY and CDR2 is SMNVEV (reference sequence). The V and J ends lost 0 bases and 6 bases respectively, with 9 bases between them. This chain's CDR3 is CASSLSGGGQPQHF. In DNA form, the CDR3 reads TGTGCCAGCAGTTTATCAGGGGGTGGTCAGCCCCAGCATTTT.

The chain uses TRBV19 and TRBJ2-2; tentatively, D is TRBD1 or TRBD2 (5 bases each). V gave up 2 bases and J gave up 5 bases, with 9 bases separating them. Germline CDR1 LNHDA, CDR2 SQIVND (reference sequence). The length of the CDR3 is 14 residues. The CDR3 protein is CASSIRGGTGELFF. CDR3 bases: TGTGCCAGTAGTATAAGGGGCGGGACCGGGGAGCTGTTTTTT.

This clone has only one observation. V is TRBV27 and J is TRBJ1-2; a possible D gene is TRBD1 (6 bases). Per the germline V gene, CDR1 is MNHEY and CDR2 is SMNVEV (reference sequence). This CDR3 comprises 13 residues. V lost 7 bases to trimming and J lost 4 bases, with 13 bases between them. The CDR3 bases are TGTGCCAGCATGGGGGGGGCGGTCTATGGCTACACCTTC. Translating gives CASMGGAVYGYTF.

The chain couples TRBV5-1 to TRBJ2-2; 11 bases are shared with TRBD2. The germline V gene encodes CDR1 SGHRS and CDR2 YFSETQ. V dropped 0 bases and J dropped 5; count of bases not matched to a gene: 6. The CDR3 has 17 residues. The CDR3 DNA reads TGCGCCAGCAGCTTGGCTCTGGCTAGCGGGAGGACCGGGGAGCTGTTTTTT. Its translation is CASSLALASGRTGELFF.

The CDR3 bases are TGTGCCAGCAGCCGATGGGCGGGGGACTCATTCACCGGGGAGCTGTTTTTT. Its translation: CASSRWAGDSFTGELFF. The rearrangement links TRBV27 to TRBJ2-2; 7 nucleotides align to TRBD2. CDR1 is MNHEY, CDR2 SMNVEV, per germline (reference sequence). This CDR3 has 17 amino acids. The junction had 14 bases not matched to a gene; V was cut back by 6 bases and J by 4 bases.

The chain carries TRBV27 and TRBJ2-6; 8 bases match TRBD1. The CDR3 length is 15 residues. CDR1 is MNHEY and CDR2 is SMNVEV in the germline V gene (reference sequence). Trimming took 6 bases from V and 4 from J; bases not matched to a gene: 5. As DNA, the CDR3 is TGTGCCAGCAGCCCCGGACAGGGAGGGGCCAACGTCCTGACTTTC. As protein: CASSPGQGGANVLTF.

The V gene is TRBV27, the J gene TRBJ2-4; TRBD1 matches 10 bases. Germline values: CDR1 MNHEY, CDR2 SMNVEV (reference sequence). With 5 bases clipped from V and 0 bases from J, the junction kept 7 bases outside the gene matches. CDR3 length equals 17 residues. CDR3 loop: CASSPMGQGRAKNIQYF. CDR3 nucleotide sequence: TGTGCCAGCAGTCCCATGGGACAGGGGAGAGCCAAAAACATTCAGTACTTC.

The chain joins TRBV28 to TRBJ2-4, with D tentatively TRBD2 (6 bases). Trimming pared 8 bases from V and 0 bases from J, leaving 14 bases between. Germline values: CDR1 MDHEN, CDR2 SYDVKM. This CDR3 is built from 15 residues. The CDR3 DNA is TGTGCCAGCTCTTGGATGGGACTAGCCAAAAACATTCAGTACTTC. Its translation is CASSWMGLAKNIQYF.

In nucleotides, the CDR3 is TGTGCCACCAAGGACAGGACGAGGGGTGAAAAACTGTTTTTT. Residues: CATKDRTRGEKLFF. The V and J genes are TRBV19 and TRBJ1-4; 7 bases fit TRBD1. The CDR3 contains 14 residues. V was clipped by 10 bases and J by 7 bases; unmatched bases: 12. Germline CDR1 reads LNHDA; CDR2 reads SQIVND (reference sequence).

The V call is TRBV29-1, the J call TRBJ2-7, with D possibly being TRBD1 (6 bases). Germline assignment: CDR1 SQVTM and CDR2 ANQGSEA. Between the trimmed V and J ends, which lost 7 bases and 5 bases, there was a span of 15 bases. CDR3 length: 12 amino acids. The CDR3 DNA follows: TGCAGCGCGAGTCTCAGGGGACACGAGCAGTACTTC. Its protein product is CSASLRGHEQYF.

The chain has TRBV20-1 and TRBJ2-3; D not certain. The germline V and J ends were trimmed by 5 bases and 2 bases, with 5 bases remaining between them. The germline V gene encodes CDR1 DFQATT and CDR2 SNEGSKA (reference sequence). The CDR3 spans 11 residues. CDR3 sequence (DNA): TGCAGTGCTGATATCACAGATACGCAGTATTTT. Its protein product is CSADITDTQYF.

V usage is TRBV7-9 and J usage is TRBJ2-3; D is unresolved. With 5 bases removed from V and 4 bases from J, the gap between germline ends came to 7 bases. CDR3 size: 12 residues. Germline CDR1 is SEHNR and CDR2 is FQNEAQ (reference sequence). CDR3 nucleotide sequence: TGTGCCAGCAGCCCACCCCCAGATACGCAGTATTTT. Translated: CASSPPPDTQYF.

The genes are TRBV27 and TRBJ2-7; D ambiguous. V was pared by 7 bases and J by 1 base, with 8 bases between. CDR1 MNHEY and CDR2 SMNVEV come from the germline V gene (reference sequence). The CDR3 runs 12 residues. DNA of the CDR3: TGTGCCAGCACGTCCAGATCCTACGAGCAGTACTTC. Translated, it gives CASTSRSYEQYF.